Listed below are T cell receptor beta chains from one sample, sequenced in a study of T-cell reconstitution after alpha-beta-depleted transplantation in children. TCRdb recomputed calls from the PCR reads with MiXCR, one row per CDR3 protein. In the table there are a few hundred thousand distinct CDR3 sequences, over 20% of which are singletons. Sequences were derived from PBMCs, sampled before TCRalphabeta/CD19-depleted stem cell transplant. These receptors came from a boy in the first two years of life with Wiskott-Aldrich syndrome, due to receive a stem cell transplant. CDR3s include the opening cysteine and the closing phenylalanine or tryptophan. D genes are given only for firm matches. Clone size is not always given. Where it is, it says once, few, many or a class for expanded clones.

abundance,j_gene,v_gene,d_gene,CDR3nt,CDR3aa
many,TRBJ2-5,TRBV5-1,TRBD2,TGTGCCAGCAGCCTGGGACTAGCTCAGGAGACCCAGTACTTC,CASSLGLAQETQYF
few,TRBJ2-1,TRBV7-6,.,TGTGCCAGCAGCCCTACCCTTACGGGGATTATCAATGAGCAGTTCTTC,CASSPTLTGIINEQFF
.,TRBJ2-1,TRBV11-1,.,TGTGCCAGCAGCTACACAGGGTACGCCTACAATGAGCAGTTCTTC,CASSYTGYAYNEQFF
.,TRBJ2-7,TRBV29-1,TRBD2,TGCAGCGGACGGGACTATGAGTCCTACGAGCAGTACTTC,CSGRDYESYEQYF
.,TRBJ2-1,TRBV6-5,TRBD1,TGTGCCAGCAGTTACCAACGCGGACAGGGGACAATTGGCAATGAGCAGTTCTTC,CASSYQRGQGTIGNEQFF
.,TRBJ2-5,TRBV5-5,.,TGTGCCAGCAACCCTCTGGCGACAGTTCAAGAGACCCAGTACTTC,CASNPLATVQETQYF
.,TRBJ1-5,TRBV12-3/TRBV12-4,.,TGTGCCAGCAGTTTAAGGGCAGGGTGGGATCAGCCCCAGCATTTT,CASSLRAGWDQPQHF
.,TRBJ2-2,TRBV10-3,TRBD2,TGTGCCATCAGCGGACTAGTGGCCGGGGAGCTGTTTTTT,CAISGLVAGELFF
few,TRBJ1-5,TRBV29-1,.,TGCAGCGTTGGGTCGGGGATTGGACAGCCCCAGCATTTT,CSVGSGIGQPQHF
.,TRBJ2-5,TRBV4-2,.,TGTGCCAGCAGCCAAGAGAGAAGGAACCAAGAGACCCAGTACTTC,CASSQERRNQETQYF
many,TRBJ1-1,TRBV28,.,TGTGCCAGCAGTTTATCCCGTGAAGCTTTCTTT,CASSLSREAFF
few,TRBJ2-7,TRBV5-6,TRBD2,TGTGCCAGCAACCCGGGGGGGCGCGTGTTAATCGAGCAGTACTTC,CASNPGGRVLIEQYF
.,TRBJ2-5,TRBV7-6,.,TGTGCCAGCAGCTTAGCGACGGTCCCAGAGACCCAGTACTTC,CASSLATVPETQYF
.,TRBJ2-1,TRBV13,.,TGTGCCAGCAGCTTAGCCCAGACTAGTAATGAGCAGTTCTTC,CASSLAQTSNEQFF
.,TRBJ1-2,TRBV9,.,TGTGCCAGCAGCACTGGGACGTATGGCTACACCTTC,CASSTGTYGYTF
.,TRBJ2-3,TRBV7-3,TRBD1,TGTGCCAGCAGCTCTACAGGGGGCGGGACGGATACGCAGTATTTT,CASSSTGGGTDTQYF
.,TRBJ2-5,TRBV7-2,.,TGTGCCAGCAGCCGGAGGTGGAGAGAGACCCAGTACTTC,CASSRRWRETQYF
.,TRBJ2-1,TRBV4-1,TRBD2,TGCGCCAGCAGCCAAGCTAGCGGGACTTACAATGAGCAGTTCTTC,CASSQASGTYNEQFF
.,TRBJ2-3,TRBV5-1,TRBD2,TGCGCCAGCGCGGGCGGGAGGGCCCCAGATACGCAGTATTTT,CASAGGRAPDTQYF
few,TRBJ2-1,TRBV29-1,TRBD2,TGCAGCGTTGGTCGGCGGCTAGCGGGGTACAATGAGCAGTTCTTC,CSVGRRLAGYNEQFF
few,TRBJ2-7,TRBV12-3/TRBV12-4,TRBD2,TGTGCCAGCAGCCCCGATAGCGGGAGAATGGGTGAGCAGTACTTC,CASSPDSGRMGEQYF
.,TRBJ1-1,TRBV20-1,.,TGCAGTGCTAGAGTCGTCAGGGTCACTGAAGCTTTCTTT,CSARVVRVTEAFF
.,TRBJ2-2,TRBV10-3,TRBD2,TGTGCCATCAGCGGACCTGGACTAGCGGGAGTCTCCGGGGAGCTGTTTTTT,CAISGPGLAGVSGELFF
.,TRBJ2-7,TRBV5-1,TRBD2,TGCGCCAGCAGTACGACTAGCAGCTCCTACGAGCAGTACTTC,CASSTTSSSYEQYF
many,TRBJ2-3,TRBV5-1,.,TGCGCCAGCAGCTTGGGGGCAACAGGAGGCGATACGCAGTATTTT,CASSLGATGGDTQYF
many,TRBJ1-1,TRBV20-1,.,TGCAGTGCCAGAACAGGGAACACTGAAGCTTTCTTT,CSARTGNTEAFF
.,TRBJ2-3,TRBV9,TRBD1,TGTGCCAGCAGCGAAAGACAGGGGGGCACAGATACGCAGTATTTT,CASSERQGGTDTQYF
few,TRBJ1-1,TRBV7-8,TRBD1,TGTGCCAGCAGCTCCGTTTTACAGGGGCCGAACACTGAAGCTTTCTTT,CASSSVLQGPNTEAFF
few,TRBJ1-4,TRBV12-3/TRBV12-4,.,TGTGCCAGCAGTTTGGAGGGAATCCTTCCGACTAATGAAAAACTGTTTTTT,CASSLEGILPTNEKLFF
.,TRBJ2-2,TRBV5-1,.,TGCGCCAGCAGCCTTGACCCGTCCGGGGAGCTGTTTTTT,CASSLDPSGELFF
.,TRBJ1-5,TRBV20-1,.,TGCAGTGCTAGTCTTCCCACAGGGTACAATCAGCCCCAGCATTTT,CSASLPTGYNQPQHF
few,TRBJ2-5,TRBV7-2,TRBD2,TGTGCCAGCAGCGGGGAGGGCCGAGAGACCCAGTACTTC,CASSGEGRETQYF